The present T cell receptor beta chain was sequenced within a study of read filtering for tumor transcriptome and immune sequencing. Study-wide background: By R-ISS, stages I, II and III held 8, 16 and 7 patients.

Ten or more counts support this clonotype. Antigen unknown. This library used roughly 400 ng RNA and molecular barcoded adaptors spanning alpha/delta and beta/gamma chains. A single record per CDR3 protein comes from TCRdb applying MiXCR to the reads. Of approximately 61,000 distinct CDR3 sequences in the sample, roughly 19% were seen once. The study's findings and limits: The CD138-negative fraction was mixed bone marrow immune cells, not pure T cells.

At the time of active disease, bone marrow was collected from every patient. V was shortened by 4 bases and J by 1 base, with 7 bases between the two germline ends. The CDR3 has 14 amino acids. Per germline, CDR1 SGHDN and CDR2 FVKESK. This clonotype was obtained from a donor aged 40 or over with multiple myeloma. The sequenced sample consisted of a population of CD138-negative cells sorted from bone marrow. The gene calls are TRBV14 and TRBJ2-2; D remains unclear. The CDR3 loop reads CASSRAGNTGELFF. The CDR3 DNA is TGTGCCAGCAGCCGGGCAGGGAACACCGGGGAGCTGTTTTTT.